Shown below are 24 T cell receptor beta chains from a single sample sequenced in a study of control samples from healthy donors and cancer patients (dated by TCRdb to 2018 to 2020). The library was obtained by the immunoSEQ multiplex PCR assay. Sourced from immuneACCESS, this table was stored by TCRdb with only in-frame sequences that have V and J called. A share of the clones is absent; for the studies checked, an unresolved V gene accounts for under half, and the remainder has no known explanation. In all, the sample holds 60,000 to 70,000 clones, and approximately 84% of those were seen once. The leading ten clones occupy about 3% of the sample. The sample was PBMCs. These receptors all stem from a woman aged 45-60 years with lung cancer.

Only one count was recorded for this clone. This sequence joins TRBV28 and TRBJ2-5; 10 positions match TRBD2. Germline loops: CDR1 MDHEN, CDR2 SYDVKM. V was pared by 2 bases and J by 1 base, with 1 base of the junction left unmatched. This CDR3 has 15 amino acids. CDR3 residues: CASSLERGGQETQYF. CDR3 coding DNA: TGTGCCAGCAGTTTAGAGCGGGGGGGCCAAGAGACCCAGTACTTC.

The sample holds a few counts of this clone. This chain connects TRBV7-2 to TRBJ1-5; D unclear. The CDR3 covers 13 residues. The V gene lost 5 bases and the J gene lost 7 bases, with 12 bases spanning the gap. Germline loops: CDR1 SGHTA, CDR2 FQGNSA. The CDR3, as DNA: TGTGCCAGCAGCCCAGGAGGAGGGCAGCCCCAGCATTTT. Its protein product is CASSPGGGQPQHF.

The chain has TRBV24-1 and TRBJ2-2, with D possibly being TRBD1 or TRBD2 (5 bases each). The germline CDR1 and CDR2 sequences are KGHDR and SFDVKD. The CDR3 has 14 amino acids. Trimming removed 0 bases at V and 6 bases at J, with 7 bases between. CDR3 nucleotides: TGTGCCACCAGTGATTTGTGGGGGTCCGGGGAGCTGTTTTTT. Encoded protein: CATSDLWGSGELFF.

CDR3 DNA sequence: TGTGCCAGCAGTCCTAGCGGGGCGAAGAACACCGGGGAGCTGTTTTTT. As protein: CASSPSGAKNTGELFF. The chain is built from TRBV6-6 and TRBJ2-2; TRBD2 aligns across 9 bases. In germline, CDR1 is MNHNY, CDR2 SVGAGI (reference sequence). V shed 5 bases, J shed 1 base, and the junction held 5 bases outside the gene matches. The CDR3 has 16 residues.

This chain connects TRBV4-2 to TRBJ1-1, with D perhaps TRBD1 (5 bases). Germline V CDR1 and CDR2: LGHNA, YNFKEQ. CDR3 length equals 14 residues. The V and J ends lost 3 bases and 4 bases respectively, with 12 bases between them. Here the CDR3 DNA reads TGTGCCAGCAGCCACAGCCGCAGGGCCACTGAAGCTTTCTTT. It is translated as CASSHSRRATEAFF.

Only a few counts were recorded for this clone. The gene calls are TRBV28 and TRBJ2-1; D uncertain. The CDR3 runs 12 residues. Between the trimmed V and J ends, which lost 5 bases and 7 bases, there was a span of 9 bases. Per germline, CDR1 MDHEN and CDR2 SYDVKM. Here the CDR3 DNA reads TGTGCCAGCAGTCCCGTGCGAAATGAGCAGTTCTTC. Amino acids: CASSPVRNEQFF.

The genes are TRBV29-1 and TRBJ1-1, with D hard to call. V was pared by 3 bases and J by 0 bases, with 11 bases between. CDR3 length: 14 amino acids. Germline CDR1 reads SQVTM; CDR2 reads ANQGSEA. CDR3 in amino acids: CSVESEILNTEAFF. CDR3 nucleotides: TGCAGCGTTGAGTCAGAGATCCTGAACACTGAAGCTTTCTTT.

This clone was detected only a few times. At the DNA level, this CDR3 is encoded by other sequences in the same sample as well. The rearrangement joins TRBV4-3 to TRBJ1-1; 8 bases line up with TRBD1. Germline V gene lookup returns CDR1 LGHNA and CDR2 YSLEER. The CDR3 has 17 amino acids. The J segment lost 1 base and the V segment lost 4 bases, leaving 11 bases of the junction unmatched. The CDR3 sequence is CASSLPMTGESNTEAFF. The CDR3 coding sequence is TGCGCCAGCAGCCTACCCATGACAGGGGAGTCGAACACTGAAGCTTTCTTT.

The chain carries TRBV5-1 and TRBJ1-3; no firm D call. The V end lost 3 bases, the J end lost 1 base, and 17 bases lay between the germline ends. Looked up from germline, CDR1 is SGHRS and CDR2 is YFSETQ. The CDR3 extends over 17 amino acids. CDR3 in DNA: TGCGCCAGCAGCTACGACTCCGCTTTCGGATCTGGAAACACCATATATTTT. It is translated as CASSYDSAFGSGNTIYF. The variable domain in full, completed from reference TRBV5-1 and TRBJ1-3, reads KAGVTQTPRYLIKTRGQQVTLSCSPISGHRSVSWYQQTPGQGLQFLFEYFSETQRNKGNFPGRFSGRQFSNSRSEMNVSTLELGDSALYLCASSYDSAFGSGNTIYFGEGSWLTVV.

This chain links TRBV15 with TRBJ1-5; D is uncertain. The germline V gene encodes CDR1 LNHNV and CDR2 YYDKDF (reference sequence). CDR3 length: 13 amino acids. The V and J ends lost 0 bases and 2 bases respectively, with 2 bases between them. CDR3 DNA: TGTGCCACCAGCAGAGAAGGCAATCAGCCCCAGCATTTT. Translation gives CATSREGNQPQHF.

This clone was counted a few times. The V gene is TRBV20-1, the J gene TRBJ1-2; D is perhaps TRBD1 (6 bases). Germline loops: CDR1 DFQATT, CDR2 SNEGSKA (reference sequence). The CDR3 consists of 11 residues. The V end was cut by 6 bases, the J end by 7 bases, with 12 bases between. The CDR3 here is CSASPGAGYTF. The CDR3 DNA is TGCAGTGCCTCGCCGGGGGCTGGCTACACCTTC.

This clone was detected only once. This chain links TRBV4-2 with TRBJ1-4; D is possibly TRBD1 (5 bases). The CDR3 length is 18 residues. Germline lookup yields CDR1 LGHNA and CDR2 YNFKEQ. V lost 0 bases and J lost 6, with 20 bases in between. The CDR3 here is CASSQDTPKGKLHEKLFF. The CDR3, as DNA: TGTGCCAGCAGCCAAGACACCCCAAAGGGGAAGTTACATGAAAAACTGTTTTTT.

The chain couples TRBV7-6 to TRBJ2-6; no firm D call. The germline V gene encodes CDR1 SGHVS and CDR2 FNYEAQ. V was cut by 1 base and J by 0 bases, with 7 bases left in between. The CDR3 sequence is 16 residues long. The CDR3 loop reads CASSLESSSGANVLTF. The CDR3 DNA reads TGTGCCAGCAGCTTAGAAAGTAGCTCTGGGGCCAACGTCCTGACTTTC.

The chain is built from TRBV19 and TRBJ1-6; D is unclear. The CDR3 length is 15 residues. The V gene's germline CDR1 is LNHDA and CDR2 SQIVND (reference sequence). V dropped 6 bases and J dropped 5 bases, with 14 bases sitting between them. The CDR3 loop reads CASSQIGRDNSPLHF. CDR3 sequence (DNA): TGTGCCAGTAGCCAAATCGGACGGGATAATTCACCCCTCCACTTT.

This sequence joins TRBV6-4 and TRBJ2-2; tentative D call: TRBD1 (5 bases). Germline V gene data show CDR1 as MRHNA and CDR2 as SNTAGT. This CDR3 contains 16 residues. The ends were cut back, 3 bases at V and 2 bases at J, with 13 bases in the middle. The CDR3: CASSESPTANTGELFF. The CDR3 DNA reads TGTGCCAGCAGTGAATCACCGACAGCTAACACCGGGGAGCTGTTTTTT.

V is TRBV7-9 and J is TRBJ1-1; TRBD1 agrees at 9 bases. From germline, CDR1 is SEHNR and CDR2 FQNEAQ (reference sequence). The CDR3 consists of 15 residues. After removal of 5 bases from V and 3 bases from J, the junction contained 7 bases not matched to a gene. The CDR3, as DNA: TGTGCCAGCAGCGAAACAGGGGGCGCGGACACTGAAGCTTTCTTT. It encodes CASSETGGADTEAFF.

The rearrangement joins TRBV28 to TRBJ2-7; 9 bases are a match to TRBD1. This CDR3 comprises 15 residues. V was pared by 4 bases and J by 3 bases, with 7 bases of the junction left unmatched. Germline lookup yields CDR1 MDHEN and CDR2 SYDVKM. CDR3 protein: CASSSHGTGYYEQYF. In nucleotides, the CDR3 is TGTGCCAGCAGTTCCCACGGGACAGGGTACTACGAGCAGTACTTC. Filled out from reference TRBV28 and TRBJ2-7, the complete variable domain reads DVKVTQSSRYLVKRTGEKVFLECVQDMDHENMFWYRQDPGLGLRLIYFSYDVKMKEKGDIPEGYSVSREKKERFSLILESASTNQTSMYLCASSSHGTGYYEQYFGPGTRLTVT.

Points on this clone: This sample also contains other DNA sequences that code for the same CDR3. The V and J genes are TRBV7-2 and TRBJ2-2, with 10 bases that match TRBD1. The germline V gene encodes CDR1 SGHTA and CDR2 FQGNSA. V dropped 3 bases and J dropped 5; count of bases not matched to a gene: 3. The CDR3 is 15 amino acids. The DNA of the CDR3 is TGTGCCAGCAGCTTGAGGGACAGGGGAACCGGGGAGCTGTTTTTT. Translation gives CASSLRDRGTGELFF.

The rearrangement links TRBV5-8 to TRBJ2-2; TRBD2 matches 7 bases. The CDR3 is 15 residues long. After removal of 2 bases from V and 0 bases from J, the junction contained 1 base not matched to a gene. The germline V gene has CDR1 SGHTS and CDR2 YDEGEE. In DNA form, the CDR3 reads TGTGCCAGCAGCTTAGCGGGGCCGAACACCGGGGAGCTGTTTTTT. Translating it yields CASSLAGPNTGELFF.

The genes are TRBV27 and TRBJ1-2, with D unresolved. CDR1 and CDR2 from the germline V gene are MNHEY and SMNVEV (reference sequence). This CDR3 is 13 amino acids long. V shed 5 bases and J shed 7 bases, with 14 bases lying between them. The CDR3 coding sequence is TGTGCCAGCAGTCCTCGTTGGTCTGGTGGCTACACCTTC. It yields the protein CASSPRWSGGYTF.

The chain carries TRBV6-2 or TRBV6-3 and TRBJ2-7; tentative D call: TRBD1 (6 bases). The CDR3 runs 17 residues. Trimming removed 0 bases from V and 6 bases from J, with 21 bases in between. Germline V gives CDR1 MNHEY, CDR2 SVGEGT. The DNA of the CDR3 is TGTGCCAGCAGTTACTCGGTGGACAGTTTGATAGAGGGCGAGCAGTACTTC. Amino acid sequence: CASSYSVDSLIEGEQYF.

The chain employs TRBV12-3 or TRBV12-4 and TRBJ1-1; tentative D call: TRBD1 (6 bases). Trimming shortened V by 3 bases and J by 7 bases, and 12 bases separated the two germline ends. The CDR3 sequence is 13 residues long. In nucleotides, the CDR3 is TGTGCCAGCAGTTTGGGGGCAGGGATTGAAGCTTTCTTT. It encodes CASSLGAGIEAFF.

The V and J genes are TRBV7-3 and TRBJ2-2; 8 bases agree with TRBD2. The CDR3 spans 14 residues. Trimming took 4 bases from V and 7 from J; bases not matched to a gene: 5. The germline CDR1 and CDR2 sequences are SGHTA and FQGTGA. The CDR3 is CASSSGGDDGELFF. Written as DNA, the CDR3 is TGTGCCAGCAGCTCGGGGGGGGATGACGGGGAGCTGTTTTTT.

V gene TRBV14 combines with J gene TRBJ2-1; maybe TRBD1 (6 bases). Germline V gene sequence: CDR1 SGHDN, CDR2 FVKESK. V gave up 4 bases and J gave up 12 bases, with 19 bases separating them. The CDR3 covers 14 residues. The CDR3 DNA sequence: TGTGCCAGCAGCCCAATTTTAGGACAGCCGGGGCAGTTCTTC. It translates to CASSPILGQPGQFF.